The next 7 T cell receptor beta chains were all read from a single sample in a study of T cells in Graves' hyperthyroidism and ophthalmopathy. RNA transcripts yielded amplified TCR beta CDR3 regions. A first-round RT-PCR of the TCR CDR3 used the HTBI primer set. From the multiplex PCR reads, TCRdb called clonotypes with MiXCR, one entry per CDR3 protein. The sample carries nearly 750,000 distinct CDR3 sequences, about a third recorded once. Input material: blood. The receptors originated from a woman between 35 and 50 years old with Graves' hyperthyroidism.

This clonotype was seen repeatedly, ten times or more. This rearrangement joins TRBV5-5 to TRBJ1-4; D gene uncertain. The V gene's germline CDR1 is SGHKS and CDR2 YYEKEE (reference sequence). V shed 0 bases and J shed 1 base, with 1 base lying between them. The CDR3 has 13 residues. CDR3: CASSLGTNEKLFF. The CDR3 coding sequence is TGTGCCAGCAGCTTGGGAACTAATGAAAAACTGTTTTTT.

The table lists this clonotype with a few counts. V and J are TRBV7-9 and TRBJ1-1; maybe TRBD1 (6 bases). Germline CDR1 is SEHNR and CDR2 is FQNEAQ (reference sequence). The CDR3 length is 15 residues. V lost 5 bases and J 4 bases, leaving 17 bases between the germline ends. In DNA form, the CDR3 reads TGTGCCAGCAGCCTAGGGGAAGGGGGACCCACTGAAGCTTTCTTT. Translating gives CASSLGEGGPTEAFF.

This clonotype was picked up many times. The chain links TRBV20-1 to TRBJ2-7; tentatively, D is TRBD1 or TRBD2 (5 bases each). This CDR3 spans 12 amino acids. Trimming shortened V by 6 bases and J by 4 bases, and 13 bases separated the two germline ends. The germline V gene encodes CDR1 DFQATT and CDR2 SNEGSKA (reference sequence). The CDR3, as DNA: TGCAGTGCCAGGGACGGTGAATACGAGCAGTACTTC. This sequence encodes CSARDGEYEQYF.

The chain carries TRBV12-3 or TRBV12-4 and TRBJ2-7, with TRBD1 identical over 7 bases. V lost 1 base to trimming and J lost 7 bases; unmatched junction nucleotides: 7. The CDR3 runs to 14 residues. CDR3 region: CASSLDTGVDEQYF. CDR3 nucleotide sequence: TGTGCCAGCAGTTTAGATACAGGGGTGGATGAGCAGTACTTC.

Comments on this clonotype: This may stem from a read error, because a much larger clone lies one nucleotide away. V usage is TRBV7-3 and J usage is TRBJ2-6; D is undetermined. The CDR3 is 18 residues long. V lost 1 base to trimming and J lost 0 bases, with 13 bases between them. From germline, CDR1 is SGHTA and CDR2 FQGTGA. Written as DNA, the CDR3 is TGTGCCAGCAGCTTAAGCTTAGGGTACGGCTCTGGGGCCAACGTCCTGACTTTC. Residues: CASSLSLGYGSGANVLTF. The full variable domain, rest sourced from reference TRBV7-3 and TRBJ2-6, is GAGVSQTPSNKVTEKGKYVELRCDPISGHTALYWYRQSLGQGPEFLIYFQGTGAADDSGLPNDRFFAVRPEGSVSTLKIQRTERGDSAVYLCASSLSLGYGSGANVLTFGAGSRLTVL.

This clonotype has at least ten counts. The chain employs TRBV7-9 and TRBJ1-1, with 8 positions matching TRBD1. Trimming took 5 bases from V and 11 from J; bases not matched to a gene: 10. CDR3 length: 13 amino acids. The V gene's germline CDR1 is SEHNR and CDR2 FQNEAQ (reference sequence). CDR3 sequence reads: CASSETDRVWAFF. DNA for the CDR3: TGTGCCAGCAGCGAAACGGACAGGGTCTGGGCTTTCTTT. Drawing the rest from reference TRBV7-9 and TRBJ1-1, the complete variable domain is DTGVSQNPRHKITKRGQNVTFRCDPISEHNRLYWYRQTLGQGPEFLTYFQNEAQLEKSRLLSDRFSAERPKGSFSTLEIQRTEQGDSAMYLCASSETDRVWAFFGQGTRLTVV.

The chain links TRBV2 to TRBJ1-1; 8 nucleotides align to TRBD1. CDR1 SNHLY and CDR2 FYNNEI come from the germline V gene. V shed 8 bases and J 5 bases; nucleotides not matched to a gene: 19. CDR3 length: 17 residues. The CDR3 protein is CASGAWALGQGRTEAFF. In DNA form, the CDR3 reads TGTGCCAGCGGCGCCTGGGCCCTAGGACAGGGTCGTACTGAAGCTTTCTTT.